This T cell receptor beta chain was recorded in a study of shared clonotypes between healthy human individuals. Study-level background: Serving as donors were two women and a few men, whose ages spanned 18 to 49. The study, taken as a whole, reports: Deeper or shallower sequencing was expected to change how clonotypes are shared among donors.

Bulk PBMC genomic DNA spanned ten immunoSEQ deep plates. Measured with immunoSEQ multiplex PCR; TCRdb has only the in-frame clones, and not every one. The sample includes about 470,000 clones, more than 75% of them seen just once. In the case of this clone: Its antigen is still unknown. One end of the junction does not line up with germline, which may come from a read error.

This CDR3 has 14 amino acids. The germline V gene encodes CDR1 MNHEY and CDR2 SVGAGI. Genomic DNA for unsorted samples was obtained from 70 million to 100 million PBMCs. The chain couples TRBV6-5 to TRBJ1-3, with a possible D match to TRBD1 (6 bases). This TCR was sampled from a woman aged 40-49 years in good health. Some clones in this sample may be carry-over from other donors' samples. The specimen sequenced was PBMCs. The CDR3 reads CAGSPPGAGNTIYF. CDR3 sequence (DNA): TGTGCCGGCAGTCCCCCAGGGGCCGGAAACACCATATATTTT.